This T cell receptor beta chain comes out of a study of shared clonotypes between healthy human individuals. Study-wide background: Donor ages ranged 18 to 49 years: a couple of women, a few men. The study's findings and limits: The authors expected sequencing depth to affect clonotype sharing among donors.

The donors were adults (healthy and HIV-negative) with no recent acute infections or vaccinations. Within Nashville, Tennessee resided all donors, each a Caucasian adult. Germline lookup yields CDR1 MDHEN and CDR2 SYDVKM. Trimming pared 3 bases from V and 0 bases from J, leaving 9 bases between. The CDR3 totals 16 residues. TCRdb's copy holds only in-frame clones and misses some; the assay was immunoSEQ multiplex PCR. Here the sample spans hundreds of thousands of clones, around 81% being singletons. Worth noting for this clone: Its antigen is still unknown.

J is TRBJ2-6 and V is TRBV28; possibly TRBD2 for D (6 bases). The sequenced sample was PBMCs. This clonotype originated in a woman aged 35 to 49 in good health. Some clones in this sample may be carry-over from other donors' samples. CDR3 coding DNA: TGTGCCAGCAGTTTGGGCGGGAACTCTGGGGCCAACGTCCTGACTTTC. This encodes CASSLGGNSGANVLTF.